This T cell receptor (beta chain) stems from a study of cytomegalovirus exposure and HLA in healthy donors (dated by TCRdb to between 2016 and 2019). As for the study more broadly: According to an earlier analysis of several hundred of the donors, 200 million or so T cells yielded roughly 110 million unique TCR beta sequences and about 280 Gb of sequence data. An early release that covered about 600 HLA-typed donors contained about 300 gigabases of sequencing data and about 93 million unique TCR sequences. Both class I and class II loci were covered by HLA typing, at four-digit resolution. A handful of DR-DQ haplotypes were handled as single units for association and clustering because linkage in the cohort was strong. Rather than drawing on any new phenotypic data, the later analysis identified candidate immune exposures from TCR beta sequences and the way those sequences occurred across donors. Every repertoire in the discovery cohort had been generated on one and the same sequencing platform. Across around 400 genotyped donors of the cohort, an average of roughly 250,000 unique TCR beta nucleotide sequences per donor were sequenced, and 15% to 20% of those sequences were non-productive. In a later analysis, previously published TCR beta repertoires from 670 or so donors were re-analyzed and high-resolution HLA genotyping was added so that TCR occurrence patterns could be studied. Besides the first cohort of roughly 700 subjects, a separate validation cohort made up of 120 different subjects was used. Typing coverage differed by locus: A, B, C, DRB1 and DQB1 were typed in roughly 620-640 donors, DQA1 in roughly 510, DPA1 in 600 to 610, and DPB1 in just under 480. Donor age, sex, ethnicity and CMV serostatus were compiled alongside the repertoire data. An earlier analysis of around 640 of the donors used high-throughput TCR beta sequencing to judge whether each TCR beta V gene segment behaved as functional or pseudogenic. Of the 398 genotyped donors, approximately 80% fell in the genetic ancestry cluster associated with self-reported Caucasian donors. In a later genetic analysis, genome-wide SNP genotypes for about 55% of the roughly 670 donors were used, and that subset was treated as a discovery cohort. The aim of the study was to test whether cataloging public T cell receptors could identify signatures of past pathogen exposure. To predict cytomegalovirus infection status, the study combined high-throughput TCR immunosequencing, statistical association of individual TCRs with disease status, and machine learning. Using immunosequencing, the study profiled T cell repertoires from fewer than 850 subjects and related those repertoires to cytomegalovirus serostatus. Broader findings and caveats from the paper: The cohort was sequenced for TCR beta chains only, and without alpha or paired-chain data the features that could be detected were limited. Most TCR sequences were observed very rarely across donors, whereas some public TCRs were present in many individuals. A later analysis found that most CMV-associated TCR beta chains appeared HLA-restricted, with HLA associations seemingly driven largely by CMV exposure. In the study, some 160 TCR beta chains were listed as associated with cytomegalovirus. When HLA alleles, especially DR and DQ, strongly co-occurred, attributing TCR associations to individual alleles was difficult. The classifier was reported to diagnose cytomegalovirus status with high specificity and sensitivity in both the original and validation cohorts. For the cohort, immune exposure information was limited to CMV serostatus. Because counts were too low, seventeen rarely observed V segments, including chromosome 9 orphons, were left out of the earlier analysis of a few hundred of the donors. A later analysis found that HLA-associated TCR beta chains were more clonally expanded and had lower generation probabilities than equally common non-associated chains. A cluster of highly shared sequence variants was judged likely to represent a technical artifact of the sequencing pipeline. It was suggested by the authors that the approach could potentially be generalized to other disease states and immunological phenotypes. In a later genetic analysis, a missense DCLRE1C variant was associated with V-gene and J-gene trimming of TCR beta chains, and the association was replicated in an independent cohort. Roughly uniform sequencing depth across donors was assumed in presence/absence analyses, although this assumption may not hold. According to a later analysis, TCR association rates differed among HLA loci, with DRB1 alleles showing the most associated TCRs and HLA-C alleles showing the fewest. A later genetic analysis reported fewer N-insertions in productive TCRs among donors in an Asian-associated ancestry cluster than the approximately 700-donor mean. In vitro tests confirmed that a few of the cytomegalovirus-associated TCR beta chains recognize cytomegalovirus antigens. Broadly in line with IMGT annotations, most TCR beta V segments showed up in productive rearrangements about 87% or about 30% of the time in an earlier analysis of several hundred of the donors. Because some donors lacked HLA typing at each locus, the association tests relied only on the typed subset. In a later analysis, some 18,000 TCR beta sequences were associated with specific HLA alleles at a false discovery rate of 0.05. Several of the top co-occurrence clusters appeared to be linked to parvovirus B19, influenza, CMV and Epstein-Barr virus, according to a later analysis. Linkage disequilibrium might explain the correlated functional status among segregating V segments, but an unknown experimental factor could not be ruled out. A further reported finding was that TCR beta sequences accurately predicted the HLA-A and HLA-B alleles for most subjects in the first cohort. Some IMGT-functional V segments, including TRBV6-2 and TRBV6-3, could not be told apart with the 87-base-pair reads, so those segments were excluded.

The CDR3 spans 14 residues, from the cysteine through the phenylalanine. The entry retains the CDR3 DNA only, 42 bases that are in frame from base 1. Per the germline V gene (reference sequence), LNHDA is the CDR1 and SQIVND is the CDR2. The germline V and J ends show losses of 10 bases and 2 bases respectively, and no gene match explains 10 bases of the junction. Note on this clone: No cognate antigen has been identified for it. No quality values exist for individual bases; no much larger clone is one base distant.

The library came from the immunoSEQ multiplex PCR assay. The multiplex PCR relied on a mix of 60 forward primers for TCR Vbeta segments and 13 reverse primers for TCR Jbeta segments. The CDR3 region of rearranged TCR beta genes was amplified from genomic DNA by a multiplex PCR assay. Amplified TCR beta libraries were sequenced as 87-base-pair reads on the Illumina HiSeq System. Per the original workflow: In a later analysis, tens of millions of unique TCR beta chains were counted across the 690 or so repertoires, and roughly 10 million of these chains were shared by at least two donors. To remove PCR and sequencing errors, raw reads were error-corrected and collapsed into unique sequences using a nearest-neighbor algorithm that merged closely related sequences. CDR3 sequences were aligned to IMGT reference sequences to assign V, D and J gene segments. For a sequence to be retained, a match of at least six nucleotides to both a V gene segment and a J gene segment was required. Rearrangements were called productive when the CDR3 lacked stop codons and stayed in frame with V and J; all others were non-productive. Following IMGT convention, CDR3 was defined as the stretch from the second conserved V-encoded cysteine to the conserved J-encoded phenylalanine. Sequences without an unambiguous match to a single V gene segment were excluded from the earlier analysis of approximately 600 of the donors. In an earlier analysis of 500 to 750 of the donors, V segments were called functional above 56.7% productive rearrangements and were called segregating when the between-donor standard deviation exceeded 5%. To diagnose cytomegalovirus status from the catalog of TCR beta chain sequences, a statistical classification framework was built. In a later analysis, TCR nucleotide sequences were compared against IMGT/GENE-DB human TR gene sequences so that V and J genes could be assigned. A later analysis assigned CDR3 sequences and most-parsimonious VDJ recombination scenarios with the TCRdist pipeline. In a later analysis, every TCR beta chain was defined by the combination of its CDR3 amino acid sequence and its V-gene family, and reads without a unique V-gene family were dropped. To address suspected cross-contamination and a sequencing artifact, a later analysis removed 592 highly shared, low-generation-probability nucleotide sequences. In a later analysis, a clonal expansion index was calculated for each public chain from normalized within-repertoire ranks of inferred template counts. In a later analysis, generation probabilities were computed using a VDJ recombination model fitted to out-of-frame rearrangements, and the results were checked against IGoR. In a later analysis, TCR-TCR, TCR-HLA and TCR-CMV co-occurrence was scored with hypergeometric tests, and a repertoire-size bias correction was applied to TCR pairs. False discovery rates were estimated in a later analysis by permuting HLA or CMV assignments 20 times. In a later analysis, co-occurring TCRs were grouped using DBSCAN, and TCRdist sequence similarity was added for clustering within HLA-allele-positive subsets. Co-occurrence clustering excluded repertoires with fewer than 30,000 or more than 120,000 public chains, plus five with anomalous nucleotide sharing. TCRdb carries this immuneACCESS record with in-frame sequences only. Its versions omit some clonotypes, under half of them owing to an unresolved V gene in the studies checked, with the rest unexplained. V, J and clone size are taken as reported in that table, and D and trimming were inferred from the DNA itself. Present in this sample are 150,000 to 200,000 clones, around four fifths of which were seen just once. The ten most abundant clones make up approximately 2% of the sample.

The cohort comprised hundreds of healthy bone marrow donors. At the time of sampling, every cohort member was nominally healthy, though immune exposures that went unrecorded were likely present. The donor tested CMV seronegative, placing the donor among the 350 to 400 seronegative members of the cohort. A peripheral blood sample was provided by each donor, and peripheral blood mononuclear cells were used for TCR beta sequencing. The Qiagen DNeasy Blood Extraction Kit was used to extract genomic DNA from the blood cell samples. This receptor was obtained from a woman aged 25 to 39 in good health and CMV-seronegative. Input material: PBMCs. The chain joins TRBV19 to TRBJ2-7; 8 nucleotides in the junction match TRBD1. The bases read TGTGCCACCCGAGACAGGGGCCATACCTACGAGCAGTACTTC. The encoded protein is CATRDRGHTYEQYF.